This TCR beta chain emerged from a study of spatial heterogeneity in lung cancer. Whole-study context: Every unique TCR and UMI combination, on average, appeared more than ten times in raw reads.

Notes on this clonotype: Its antigen is as yet unknown.

The study's findings and limits: In blood, ubiquitous expanded tumor TCRs appeared more at resection than follow-up.

TCR cDNA molecules were tagged individually, and each one carried a unique molecular identifier. TCRdb reprocessed the 5' RACE reads with MiXCR, giving one entry per CDR3 protein. The top ten clones hold about a third of a sample with around 9,700 distinct CDR3 sequences, less than 25% of them seen once. Time point indicated: sample taken at primary tumor resection. Sequencing of whole RNA from tumor, nontumor lung or frozen PBMC involved no sorting. The cohort: 65 to 80 early-stage, untreated non-small cell lung cancer patients. Germline values: CDR1 LGHNA, CDR2 YSLEER. The CDR3 totals 14 residues. V lost 0 bases, J lost 5 bases, and 7 bases lay in between.

This receptor was obtained from a female donor with early-stage non-small cell lung cancer. Sequenced material: PBMCs, taken at surgery. The gene calls are TRBV4-3 and TRBJ1-4, with D hard to call. The CDR3 spells CASSQDRTNEKLFF. Written as DNA, the CDR3 is TGCGCCAGCAGCCAAGACCGAACGAATGAAAAACTGTTTTTT.